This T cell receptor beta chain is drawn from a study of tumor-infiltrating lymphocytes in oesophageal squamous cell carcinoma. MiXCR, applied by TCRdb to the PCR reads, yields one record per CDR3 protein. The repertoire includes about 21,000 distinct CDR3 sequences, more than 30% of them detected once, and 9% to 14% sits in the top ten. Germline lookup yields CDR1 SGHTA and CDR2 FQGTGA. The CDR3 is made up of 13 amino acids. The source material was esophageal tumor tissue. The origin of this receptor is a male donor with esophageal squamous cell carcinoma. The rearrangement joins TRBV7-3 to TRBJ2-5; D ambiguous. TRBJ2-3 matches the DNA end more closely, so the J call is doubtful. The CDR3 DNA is TGTGCCAGCAGCTGCAAGCAGTGGGATACGCAGTATTTT. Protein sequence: CASSCKQWDTQYF.